This TCR beta chain was found in a study of T cell responses to AZD1222 COVID-19 vaccine. Whether given at about 4 or about 12 weeks, second doses were pooled. The table came from immunoSEQ multiplex PCR; TCRdb's copy has only in-frame clones and leaves some out. Among around 120,000 clones listed, around 84% were seen once. As to this clone: Its cognate antigen is unknown.

Notes on the study in general: Within unmutated variant regions lay the reported targets of nearly half of spike-specific TCRs. Every sample of the repertoires postdated the peak T cell response.

Deletions cut 2 bases from V and 4 bases from J, with 14 bases between. The CDR3 loop spans 14 amino acids. Germline lookup yields CDR1 GTSNPN and CDR2 SVGIG (reference sequence). The source of this sequence is an adult who received the AZD1222 COVID-19 vaccine. The material was peripheral blood, obtained 28 days after the second AZD1222 dose. The V call is TRBV30, the J call TRBJ1-1, with TRBD1 as a possible D gene (6 bases). In DNA, the CDR3 is TGTGCCTGGAGTTTACGGGGGCGGAGCACTGAAGCTTTCTTT. Translation: CAWSLRGRSTEAFF. The full variable domain, its missing parts supplied by reference TRBV30 and TRBJ1-1, is SQTIHQWPATLVQPVGSPLSLECTVEGTSNPNLYWYRQAAGRGLQLLFYSVGIGQISSEVPQNLSASRPQDRQFILSSKKLLLSDSGFYLCAWSLRGRSTEAFFGQGTRLTVV.